This T cell receptor (beta chain) emerged from a study of cytomegalovirus exposure and HLA in healthy donors (dated by TCRdb to 2016 to 2017). Describing the broader study: An earlier analysis of about 530 of the donors reported approximately 260 Gb of sequence data and 100 million to 120 million unique TCR beta sequences obtained from approximately 180 million T cells. Donor age, sex, ethnicity and CMV serostatus were collected together with the repertoire data. Along with the approximately 600-subject first cohort, a separate validation cohort of over 90 different subjects was used. Across roughly 420 genotyped donors of the cohort, an average of roughly 200,000 unique TCR beta nucleotide sequences per donor were sequenced, and roughly a sixth of those sequences were non-productive. HLA typing covered class I and class II loci at four-digit resolution. To predict cytomegalovirus infection status, the study brought together high-throughput TCR immunosequencing, statistical association of individual TCRs with disease status, and machine learning. The study aimed to test whether signatures of past pathogen exposure could be identified by cataloging public T cell receptors. An early release that covered about 640 HLA-typed donors contained 250 to 350 gigabases of sequencing data and approximately 85 million unique TCR sequences. Typing coverage differed by locus: A, B, C, DRB1 and DQB1 were typed in roughly 620-630 donors, DQA1 in 522, DPA1 in approximately 610, and DPB1 in approximately 450. Roughly 5 DR-DQ haplotypes were treated as single units for association and clustering because of strong linkage in the cohort. A later analysis re-examined previously published TCR beta repertoires from more than 550 donors and added high-resolution HLA genotyping to investigate patterns of TCR occurrence. The study used immunosequencing to profile the T cell repertoires of approximately 690 subjects and linked those repertoires to cytomegalovirus serostatus. A later genetic analysis took genome-wide SNP genotypes for about 65% of the roughly 670 donors and used that subset as a discovery cohort. An earlier analysis of fewer than 700 of the donors applied high-throughput TCR beta sequencing to assess whether each TCR beta V gene segment acted as functional or pseudogenic. The later analysis used no new phenotypic data to find candidate immune exposures, relying instead on TCR beta sequences and their occurrence across donors. Every discovery cohort repertoire had been produced on one sequencing platform. Of the 300 to 500 genotyped donors, 65% to 90% were placed in the genetic ancestry cluster associated with self-reported Caucasian donors. Study-level results and caveats: A total of 150 to 200 TCR beta chains were listed by the study as associated with cytomegalovirus. A further reported finding was that TCR beta sequences accurately predicted the HLA-A and HLA-B alleles for most subjects in the first cohort. Assigning TCR associations to individual alleles was difficult when HLA alleles, especially DR and DQ, strongly co-occurred. Most CMV-associated TCR beta chains appeared to be HLA-restricted in a later analysis, and the HLA associations seemed to be driven largely by CMV exposure. Compared with equally common non-associated chains, HLA-associated TCR beta chains in a later analysis were more clonally expanded and had lower generation probabilities. While some public TCRs were present in many individuals, most TCR sequences turned up only very rarely across donors. Roughly uniform sequencing depth across donors was assumed in presence/absence analyses, although this assumption may not hold. In a later analysis, some 17,000 TCR beta sequences were associated with specific HLA alleles at a false discovery rate of 0.05. The classifier was reported to diagnose cytomegalovirus status with high specificity and sensitivity in both the original cohort and the validation cohort. The sequencing pipeline was judged likely to have produced a cluster of highly shared sequence variants as a technical artifact. In an earlier analysis of around 500 of the donors, most TCR beta V segments appeared in productive rearrangements about 87% or about 30% of the time, broadly matching IMGT annotations. Some IMGT-functional V segments, including TRBV6-2 and TRBV6-3, could not be told apart with the 87-base-pair reads, so those segments were excluded. Compared with the roughly 600-donor mean, donors in an Asian-associated ancestry cluster had fewer N-insertions in productive TCRs, according to a later genetic analysis. Correlated functional status among segregating V segments might reflect linkage disequilibrium, but an unknown experimental factor could not be ruled out. A later analysis found that TCR association rates varied across HLA loci, with DRB1 alleles showing the most associated TCRs and HLA-C alleles the fewest. HLA typing was unavailable for some donors at each locus, so association tests used only the typed subset. Because counts were too low, around 18 rarely observed V segments, including chromosome 9 orphons, were left out of the earlier analysis of 587 of the donors. In a later genetic analysis, a missense DCLRE1C variant was associated with V-gene and J-gene trimming of TCR beta chains, and the association was replicated in an independent cohort. Several of the top co-occurrence clusters appeared to be linked to parvovirus B19, influenza, CMV and Epstein-Barr virus, according to a later analysis. Three of the identified cytomegalovirus-associated TCR beta chains were confirmed in vitro to be specific for cytomegalovirus antigens. The cohort was sequenced for TCR beta chains only, and without alpha or paired-chain data the features that could be detected were limited. The authors suggested that the approach could potentially be extended to other disease states and immunological phenotypes. The only immune exposure information available for the cohort was CMV serostatus.

The library was produced with the immunoSEQ multiplex PCR assay. A mixture of 60 forward primers for TCR Vbeta segments and 13 reverse primers for TCR Jbeta segments was used in the multiplex PCR. The CDR3 region of rearranged TCR beta genes was amplified from genomic DNA with a multiplex PCR assay. Amplified TCR beta libraries were sequenced as 87-base-pair reads on the Illumina HiSeq System. The original pipeline was this. Across the 600 to 700 repertoires, a later analysis counted 60 million to 90 million unique TCR beta chains, 9.5 million to 13 million of which were shared by at least two donors. Raw reads were error-corrected and collapsed into unique sequences with a nearest-neighbor algorithm that merged closely related sequences to remove PCR and sequencing errors. V, D and J gene segments were assigned by aligning CDR3 sequences to IMGT reference sequences. For a sequence to be retained, a match of at least six nucleotides was required to both a V gene segment and a J gene segment. A rearrangement was called productive if the CDR3 had no stop codons and remained in frame with V and J, and every other rearrangement was called non-productive. Following IMGT convention, CDR3 was defined as the stretch from the second conserved V-encoded cysteine up to the conserved J-encoded phenylalanine. Sequences without an unambiguous match to a single V gene segment were excluded from the earlier analysis of several hundred of the donors. An earlier analysis of 587 of the donors called V segments functional above 56.7% productive rearrangements and segregating when the between-donor standard deviation exceeded 5%. A statistical classification framework was built for diagnosing cytomegalovirus status from the catalog of TCR beta chain sequences. A later analysis assigned V and J genes by comparing TCR nucleotide sequences with IMGT/GENE-DB human TR gene sequences. Using the TCRdist pipeline, a later analysis assigned CDR3 sequences along with most-parsimonious VDJ recombination scenarios. A later analysis defined each TCR beta chain by its CDR3 amino acid sequence plus V-gene family, and excluded reads lacking a unique V-gene family. To address suspected cross-contamination and a sequencing artifact, a later analysis removed around 600 highly shared, low-generation-probability nucleotide sequences. In a later analysis, a clonal expansion index was calculated for each public chain from normalized within-repertoire ranks of inferred template counts. Generation probabilities in a later analysis came from a VDJ recombination model fitted to out-of-frame rearrangements, and those results were checked against IGoR. A later analysis scored TCR-TCR, TCR-HLA and TCR-CMV co-occurrence with hypergeometric tests, applying a repertoire-size bias correction to TCR pairs. False discovery rates were estimated in a later analysis by permuting HLA or CMV assignments 20 times. In a later analysis, co-occurring TCRs were grouped using DBSCAN, and TCRdist sequence similarity was added for clustering within HLA-allele-positive subsets. Repertoires with fewer than 30,000 or more than 120,000 public chains, plus five repertoires with anomalous nucleotide sharing, were excluded from co-occurrence clustering. In TCRdb, the immuneACCESS table is reduced to in-frame sequences with V and J assigned. These tables do not hold every clone; where another copy was compared, an unresolved V gene accounts for under half, and the others remain unexplained. V and J calls and clone size are those listed in that table; D and trimming were worked out from the DNA. This sample is represented by 150,000 to 200,000 clones; 80% of them were singletons. The ten largest account for approximately 1.3% of the sample.

From the cysteine through the phenylalanine, the CDR3 covers 13 amino acids. The entry retains the CDR3 DNA only, 39 bases that are in frame from base 1. From a lookup of the germline V gene, CDR1 and CDR2 are SQVTM and ANQGSEA. Trimming takes 4 bases off V and 3 bases off J; junction bases not matched to a gene: 2. With respect to this clone: Its antigen is currently not known. No much larger clonotype is one base removed from it; base qualities were not supplied.

The cohort comprised fewer than 750 healthy bone marrow donors. All cohort members were sampled while nominally healthy, although unrecorded immune exposures were likely present. The donor was CMV seropositive and belonged to the group of more than 250 seropositive cohort members. A peripheral blood sample was provided by each donor, and peripheral blood mononuclear cells were used for TCR beta sequencing. The Qiagen DNeasy Blood Extraction Kit was used to extract genomic DNA from the blood cell samples. The receptor chain draws on TRBV29-1 and TRBJ2-2, and 7 junctional nucleotides match TRBD2. Sample: PBMCs. This clonotype was sampled from a girl aged 10 to 17 in good health and CMV-seropositive. The CDR3 region reads CSVVREDTGELFF. The sequenced DNA is TGCAGCGTTGTACGGGAGGACACCGGGGAGCTGTTTTTT.